This T cell receptor (beta chain) emerged from a study of blood T cell repertoires in COVID-19. Points on this clone: This specimen includes other DNA sequences encoding the same CDR3.

V lost 6 bases to trimming and J lost 1 base, with 3 bases between them. CDR1 and CDR2 (germline): LNHDA, SQIVND (reference sequence). The CDR3 consists of 11 residues. Recruits, aged roughly 18 to 95 years, lived in about two dozen US areas. This table comes from immunoSEQ multiplex PCR, and its TCRdb copy is limited to in-frame clones, with some not included. The table shows under 500,000 clones, with 85% to 90% occurring only once. Sequenced sample: PBMCs or T cells enriched from blood (not recorded which). The V gene is TRBV19, the J gene TRBJ1-1; D ambiguous. The clonotype was recovered from a man aged 25-45 years who had recovered from COVID-19. The CDR3 protein is CASRRNTEAFF. For the CDR3, the DNA is TGTGCCAGTAGGAGGAACACTGAAGCTTTCTTT.